This TCR beta chain was obtained from a study of T cells after yellow fever vaccination. Study information: Fractions containing few cells were prepared with SMART-Seq v4 Ultra Low Input.

There are many counts of this clonotype. A single record per CDR3 protein comes from TCRdb applying MiXCR to the 5' RACE reads. The sample shows some 110,000 distinct CDR3 sequences, more than 7.5% of them seen only once. Between the trimmed V and J ends, which lost 4 bases and 3 bases, there was a span of 7 bases. The CDR3 runs 12 residues. The germline CDR1 and CDR2 sequences are SQVTM and ANQGSEA. Sequenced material: CD8+ T cells sorted from PBMCs, taken 45 days after the yellow fever booster vaccination. The origin of this receptor is a man aged 25-40 years who received the YFV17D yellow fever vaccine. The chain couples TRBV29-1 to TRBJ2-1; no clear D. The CDR3 bases are TGCAGCGTTGCGGGCTTCTACAATGAGCAGTTCTTC. It specifies CSVAGFYNEQFF.